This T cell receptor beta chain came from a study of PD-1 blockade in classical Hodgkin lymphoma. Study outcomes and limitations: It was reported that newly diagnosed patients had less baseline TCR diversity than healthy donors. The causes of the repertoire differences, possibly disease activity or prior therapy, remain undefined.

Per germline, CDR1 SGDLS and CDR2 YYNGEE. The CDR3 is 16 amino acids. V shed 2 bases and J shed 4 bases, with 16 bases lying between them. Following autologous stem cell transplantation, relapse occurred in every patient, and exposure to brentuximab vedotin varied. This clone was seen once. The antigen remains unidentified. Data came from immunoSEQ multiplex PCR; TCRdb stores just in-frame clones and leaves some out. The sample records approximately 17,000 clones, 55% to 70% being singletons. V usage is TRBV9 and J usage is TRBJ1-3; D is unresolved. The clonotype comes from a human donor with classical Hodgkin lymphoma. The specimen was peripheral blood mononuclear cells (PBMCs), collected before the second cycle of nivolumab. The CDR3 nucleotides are TGTGCCAGCAGCGTTTACGAGGGCCCGAACGGAAACACCATATATTTT. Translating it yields CASSVYEGPNGNTIYF.